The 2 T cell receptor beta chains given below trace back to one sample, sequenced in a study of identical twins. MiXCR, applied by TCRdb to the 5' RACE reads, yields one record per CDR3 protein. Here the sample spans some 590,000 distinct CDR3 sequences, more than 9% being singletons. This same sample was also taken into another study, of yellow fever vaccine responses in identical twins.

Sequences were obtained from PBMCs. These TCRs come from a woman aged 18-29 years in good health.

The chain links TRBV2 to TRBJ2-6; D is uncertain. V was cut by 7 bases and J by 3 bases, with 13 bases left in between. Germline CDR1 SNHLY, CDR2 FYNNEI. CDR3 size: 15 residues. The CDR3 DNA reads TGTGCCAGCATCCCCGAGACGTTTGGGGCCAACGTCCTGACTTTC. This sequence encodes CASIPETFGANVLTF.

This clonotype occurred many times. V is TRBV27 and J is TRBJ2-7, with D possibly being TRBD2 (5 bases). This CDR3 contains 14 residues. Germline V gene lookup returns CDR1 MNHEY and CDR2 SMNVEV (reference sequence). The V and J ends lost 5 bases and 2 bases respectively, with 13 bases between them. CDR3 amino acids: CASSLRSGTYEQYF. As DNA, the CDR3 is TGTGCCAGCAGTCTTAGATCGGGGACCTACGAGCAGTACTTC.